This T cell receptor beta chain was captured by sequencing in a study of T cell repertoires in cytomegalovirus infection. At the level of the study: Public TCR beta signatures indicated both CMV infection and matching HLA type.

This clonotype was counted between two and nine times. Its antigen is unidentified. The CDR3 runs 13 residues. V gave up 6 bases and J gave up 6 bases, with 11 bases separating them. General study results and limits: The ex vivo response was dominated by HLA-C-restricted CMV-specific TCR beta clonotypes. Accumulated public TCR beta family frequency recognized individuals carrying CMV together with the relevant HLA.

TCRdb independently ran MiXCR on the reads; one entry per CDR3 protein. The data show a few hundred thousand distinct CDR3 sequences, 15% to 20% seen once. The chain carries TRBV12-3 or TRBV12-4 and TRBJ1-4; D gene ambiguous. This clonotype was obtained from a human donor in good health (CMV status not recorded). Some clones in this sample may be carry-over from other donors' samples. Sequenced: PBMCs. CDR3 amino acids: CASRSTSYEKLFF. The CDR3 DNA is TGTGCCAGCAGATCAACTAGTTATGAAAAACTGTTTTTT.